The clone carrying this T cell receptor beta chain turned up a few times. The antigen remains undetermined. The CDR3 is made up of 13 amino acids. Trimming took 4 bases from V and 9 from J, leaving 11 bases between them. The V gene's germline CDR1 is SGDLS and CDR2 YYNGEE. The entry originates in a study of T cells in Graves' hyperthyroidism and ophthalmopathy. Study outcomes and limitations: Blood also showed most of the thyroid clonotypes that were expanded above 0.001. It was a median approximately 6 months before onset that the model predicted ophthalmopathy.

From RNA transcripts, TCR beta CDR3 regions were amplified. With the HTBI primer set, the TCR CDR3 went through a first round of RT-PCR. TCRdb ran MiXCR on the multiplex PCR reads and lists one entry per CDR3 protein. There are 750,000 to 950,000 distinct CDR3 sequences in the sample; more than 30% occur only once, and roughly 8.3% lies in the top ten. Based on clinical symptoms, serum thyroxine and TRAb, thyroid ultrasound and orbital computed tomography, diagnoses were reached. From more than 9.5 ml of fresh peripheral blood, PBMCs were isolated. This clonotype was sampled from a young man with Graves' hyperthyroidism. The rearrangement uses TRBV9 and TRBJ1-6, with D possibly being TRBD1 (5 bases). What was sequenced was blood. CDR3 sequence: CASSYGGSSPLHF. In DNA form, the CDR3 reads TGTGCCAGCAGCTATGGGGGAAGTTCACCCCTCCACTTT. The complete variable domain, with remaining parts taken from reference TRBV9 and TRBJ1-6, reads DSGVTQTPKHLITATGQRVTLRCSPRSGDLSVYWYQQSLDQGLQFLIQYYNGEERAKGNILERFSAQQFPDLHSELNLSSLELGDSALYFCASSYGGSSPLHFGNGTRLTVT.